This entry lists 18 T cell receptor beta chains sequenced from one sample in a study of blood T cell repertoires in COVID-19. Here immunoSEQ multiplex PCR was the method, and the copy in TCRdb shows in-frame clones only, minus some. The sample holds 130,000 to 150,000 clones, about 86% seen once. Source material: peripheral blood. Every receptor here comes from a woman in her forties or fifties with active or convalescent COVID-19.

This chain connects TRBV11-3 to TRBJ2-3; TRBD2 matches 14 bases. The junction had 8 bases not matched to a gene; V was cut back by 5 bases and J by 4 bases. There are 17 residues in the CDR3. Germline lookup yields CDR1 SGHNT and CDR2 YENEEA. The CDR3 protein is CASSPSQTSGGADTQYF. CDR3 bases: TGTGCCAGCAGCCCCTCCCAGACTAGCGGGGGGGCAGATACGCAGTATTTT. The full variable domain, with the rest looked up from reference TRBV11-3 and TRBJ2-3, is EAGVVQSPRYKIIEKKQPVAFWCNPISGHNTLYWYLQNLGQGPELLIRYENEEAVDDSQLPKDRFSAERLKGVDSTLKIQPAELGDSAVYLCASSPSQTSGGADTQYFGPGTRLTVL.

The rearrangement joins TRBV29-1 to TRBJ1-4, with D possibly matching TRBD1 (6 bases). The CDR3 consists of 14 residues. In germline, CDR1 is SQVTM, CDR2 ANQGSEA. V was cut by 5 bases and J by 4 bases, with 14 bases left in between. The CDR3 nucleotides are TGCAGCGTTCGACCGGACAGCATTAATGAAAAACTGTTTTTT. Translated: CSVRPDSINEKLFF.

The V and J genes are TRBV9 and TRBJ2-1; 7 bases are a match to TRBD1. There are 18 residues in the CDR3. With 3 bases clipped from V and 2 bases from J, the junction kept 14 bases outside the gene matches. Germline V CDR1 and CDR2: SGDLS, YYNGEE. The CDR3 DNA reads as TGTGCCAGCAGCGCAACGTTGGTCCGGGACAGAACCTACAATGAGCAGTTCTTC. Protein sequence: CASSATLVRDRTYNEQFF.

The rearrangement uses TRBV7-2 and TRBJ2-7; 11 bases align to TRBD1. This CDR3 comprises 17 residues. The V and J ends lost 3 bases and 3 bases, in that order; junction bases with no gene match: 10. The germline V gene has CDR1 SGHTA and CDR2 FQGNSA. CDR3 DNA sequence: TGTGCCAGCAGCTTTCTTCGCGTGGACAGGGGGCACTACGAGCAGTACTTC. It encodes CASSFLRVDRGHYEQYF.

V gene TRBV7-6 combines with J gene TRBJ1-6, with 11 bases identical to TRBD1. The V gene end was trimmed by 5 bases and the J gene end by 10 bases; junction bases not matched to a gene: 10. CDR3 length: 16 residues. The germline CDR1 and CDR2 sequences are SGHVS and FNYEAQ. The CDR3 nucleotides are TGTGCCAGCAGCCCCGATCCCGGGACAGGGGGATCACCCCTCCACTTT. Amino acids: CASSPDPGTGGSPLHF.

V gene TRBV7-2 combines with J gene TRBJ1-3; no definite D call. Germline-derived CDR1 and CDR2 are SGHTA and FQGNSA. Trimming removed 1 base at V and 4 bases at J, with 14 bases between. The CDR3 length is 16 residues. CDR3 protein: CASSLEAAHMGNTIYF. CDR3 in DNA: TGTGCCAGCAGCTTAGAGGCGGCGCATATGGGAAACACCATATATTTT.

CDR3 loop: CASSSDRRPYEQYF. The CDR3 bases are TGTGCCAGCAGCTCCGACAGGAGACCCTACGAGCAGTACTTC. The chain employs TRBV7-2 and TRBJ2-7, with TRBD1 as a possible D gene (6 bases). The CDR3 extends over 14 amino acids. From germline, CDR1 is SGHTA and CDR2 FQGNSA. Trimming removed 4 bases at V and 2 bases at J, with 12 bases between.

The V call is TRBV5-6, the J call TRBJ1-1; 9 nucleotides agree with TRBD1. Looked up from germline, CDR1 is SGHDT and CDR2 is YYEEEE. The junction had 12 bases not matched to a gene; V was cut back by 4 bases and J by 5 bases. The length of the CDR3 is 16 residues. The CDR3 DNA sequence: TGTGCCAGCAGCGCGAACAGGGGGCGCGTTCCGACTGAAGCTTTCTTT. Protein product: CASSANRGRVPTEAFF.

The J gene is TRBJ2-7, the V gene TRBV7-9; no definite D call. The CDR3 extends over 14 amino acids. The germline gives CDR1 SEHNR, CDR2 FQNEAQ (reference sequence). Trimming took 2 bases from V and 2 from J, leaving 10 bases between them. Here the CDR3 reads CASSLLLFPYEQYF. The CDR3 DNA sequence: TGTGCCAGCAGCTTACTTCTTTTTCCCTACGAGCAGTACTTC.

J is TRBJ1-1 and V is TRBV10-2; D uncertain. CDR1 WSHSY and CDR2 SAAADI come from the germline V gene. Deletions cut 1 base from V and 1 base from J, with 13 bases between. The CDR3 consists of 16 residues. CDR3 protein: CASSELLEVPNTEAFF. In DNA, the CDR3 is TGCGCCAGCAGTGAGTTATTAGAGGTACCGAACACTGAAGCTTTCTTT.

This chain uses TRBV4-2 with TRBJ2-5; the D gene is possibly TRBD1 (5 bases). V gave up 1 base and J gave up 5 bases, with 8 bases separating them. The length of the CDR3 is 13 residues. The germline V gene has CDR1 LGHNA and CDR2 YNFKEQ. CDR3 region: CASSQGTTETQYF. CDR3 DNA sequence: TGTGCCAGCAGCCAAGGGACAACGGAGACCCAGTACTTC.

V is TRBV3-1 (or the pseudogene TRBV3-2) and J is TRBJ1-1; 9 bases map to TRBD1. J gave up 3 bases and V 3 bases, and 5 bases lay outside the gene matches. Germline CDR1 LGHDT, CDR2 YNNKEL (reference sequence). The length of the CDR3 is 15 residues. In DNA, the CDR3 is TGTGCCAGCAGCCAGGGGGACAGGGAACACACTGAAGCTTTCTTT. This translates into CASSQGDREHTEAFF.

The chain carries TRBV6-6 and TRBJ2-7; tentatively, D is TRBD1 (6 bases). V was cut by 7 bases and J by 0 bases, with 13 bases left in between. Per germline, CDR1 MNHNY and CDR2 SVGAGI (reference sequence). The CDR3 sequence is 14 residues long. In nucleotides, the CDR3 is TGTGCCAGCACAAGGGACATCATCTCCTACGAGCAGTACTTC. Its translation is CASTRDIISYEQYF.

The rearrangement links TRBV6-5 to TRBJ1-2; D gene unclear. The CDR3 spans 12 residues. CDR1 and CDR2 from the germline V gene are MNHEY and SVGAGI. Trimming took 6 bases from V and 2 from J, leaving 7 bases between them. The CDR3 is CASSTGNYGYTF. CDR3 nucleotide sequence: TGTGCCAGCAGCACCGGGAACTATGGCTACACCTTC.

The rearrangement links TRBV7-2 to TRBJ2-7; 8 nucleotides line up with TRBD1. V was clipped by 0 bases and J by 1 base; unmatched bases: 5. The CDR3 is 16 residues long. Germline V gives CDR1 SGHTA, CDR2 FQGNSA. The CDR3 here is CASSLALQGASYEQYF. The CDR3 DNA is TGTGCCAGCAGCTTAGCCCTCCAGGGGGCTTCCTACGAGCAGTACTTC.

This chain joins TRBV28 and TRBJ1-1; perhaps TRBD1 as D (6 bases). From germline, CDR1 is MDHEN and CDR2 SYDVKM. Trimming removed 6 bases from V and 0 bases from J, with 17 bases in between. The CDR3 contains 16 residues. CDR3: CASSHSGTTMNTEAFF. Here the CDR3 DNA reads TGTGCCAGCAGCCACTCCGGGACAACTATGAACACTGAAGCTTTCTTT. Full variable domain (rest looked up from reference TRBV28 and TRBJ1-1): DVKVTQSSRYLVKRTGEKVFLECVQDMDHENMFWYRQDPGLGLRLIYFSYDVKMKEKGDIPEGYSVSREKKERFSLILESASTNQTSMYLCASSHSGTTMNTEAFFGQGTRLTVV.

The CDR3 sequence is CASKGDSNEAFF. The DNA for the CDR3 is TGTGCCAGCAAGGGGGATAGTAATGAAGCTTTCTTT. The chain couples TRBV2 to TRBJ1-1, with D perhaps matching TRBD1 (6 bases). CDR1 is SNHLY and CDR2 is FYNNEI in the germline V gene. The CDR3 has 12 residues. Trimming removed 7 bases from V and 7 bases from J, with 13 bases in between. Full variable domain (rest looked up from reference TRBV2 and TRBJ1-1): EPEVTQTPSHQVTQMGQEVILRCVPISNHLYFYWYRQILGQKVEFLVSFYNNEISEKSEIFDDQFSVERPDGSNFTLKIRSTKLEDSAMYFCASKGDSNEAFFGQGTRLTVV.

The chain employs TRBV3-1 (or the pseudogene TRBV3-2) and TRBJ2-2; 9 bases match TRBD2. The CDR3 covers 18 residues. The J segment lost 7 bases and the V segment lost 3 bases, leaving 15 bases of the junction unmatched. The V gene's germline CDR1 is LGHDT and CDR2 YNNKEL (reference sequence). In nucleotides, the CDR3 is TGTGCCAGCAGCCACATACGGGTAGGCGGGGGGGTTGGCGGGGAGCTGTTTTTT. This encodes CASSHIRVGGGVGGELFF.